Listed here are 15 T cell receptor beta chains from one sample, sequenced in a study of shared clonotypes between healthy human individuals. The data were produced by immunoSEQ multiplex PCR, yet TCRdb's version contains in-frame clones alone and is incomplete. The sample includes some 2 million clones, approximately 94% of them seen just once. The naive CD8 subset, CD45RO-negative cells positively selected for CCR7, excluded terminally differentiated effector memory CD45RA+ cells. Sequences were obtained from naive CD8+ T cells sorted from blood. The receptors derive from a man aged 18 to 29 in good health.

The chain links TRBV10-3 to TRBJ2-1, with 9 bases matching TRBD2. Looked up from germline, CDR1 is ENHRY and CDR2 is SYGVKD. The trim removed 10 bases at V and 4 bases at J, leaving 11 bases unmatched. This CDR3 is 15 amino acids long. The CDR3 region is CATKLAGEGYNEQFF. The CDR3 DNA reads TGTGCCACGAAACTAGCGGGCGAGGGGTACAATGAGCAGTTCTTC.

The gene calls are TRBV13 and TRBJ2-7, with 9 bases that match TRBD1. The CDR3 totals 15 residues. Germline CDR1 reads PRHDT; CDR2 reads FYEKMQ (reference sequence). Trimming at V came to 5 bases and at J to 6 bases, leaving 11 bases not matched to a gene. The CDR3: CASSPPGTGFREQYF. CDR3 nucleotides: TGTGCCAGCAGCCCACCCGGGACAGGGTTTCGCGAGCAGTACTTC.

J is TRBJ2-1 and V is TRBV15; no firm D call. The CDR3 runs to 15 residues. CDR1 is LNHNV, CDR2 YYDKDF, per germline (reference sequence). V was pared by 0 bases and J by 9 bases, with 15 bases between. CDR3 sequence: CATSRERLATAEQFF. In nucleotides, the CDR3 is TGTGCCACCAGCAGAGAGCGGTTGGCTACGGCTGAGCAGTTCTTC.

V is TRBV6-1 and J is TRBJ2-7, with 7 bases matching TRBD2. CDR3 size: 13 residues. J lost 0 bases, V lost 11 bases, and 7 bases had no gene match. CDR1 is MNHNS and CDR2 is SASEGT in the germline V gene. In nucleotides, the CDR3 is TGTGCCGCCATGGGGGGGGTCTCCTACGAGCAGTACTTC. It translates to CAAMGGVSYEQYF.

The rearrangement joins TRBV6-1 to TRBJ2-1, with D perhaps matching TRBD1 (5 bases). V lost 5 bases and J 2 bases, leaving 10 bases between the germline ends. The CDR3 sequence is 14 residues long. Germline CDR1 MNHNS, CDR2 SASEGT. The DNA of the CDR3 is TGTGCCAGCAGTCCAGGGAACCCCTACAATGAGCAGTTCTTC. Encoded protein: CASSPGNPYNEQFF.

The gene calls are TRBV7-9 and TRBJ2-7; no firm D call. Trimming cost V 3 bases and J 1 base, with 10 bases left between them. CDR1 and CDR2 from the germline V gene are SEHNR and FQNEAQ (reference sequence). The CDR3 sequence is 14 residues long. CDR3 protein: CASSLYSESYEQYF. CDR3 nucleotides: TGTGCCAGCAGCTTGTATTCCGAGTCCTACGAGCAGTACTTC.

The CDR3 DNA reads TGTGCCAGCAGCTACTCCGGGTTAGGTCTTGCTGAGCAGTTCTTC. Its protein is CASSYSGLGLAEQFF. This chain links TRBV13 with TRBJ2-1; no firm D call. With 4 bases removed from V and 9 bases from J, the gap between germline ends came to 19 bases. Per germline, CDR1 PRHDT and CDR2 FYEKMQ (reference sequence). The CDR3 extends over 15 amino acids.

The genes are TRBV27 and TRBJ2-2, with D possibly TRBD1 on 6 matching bases. V gave up 6 bases and J gave up 4 bases, with 15 bases separating them. The CDR3 covers 15 residues. Germline values: CDR1 MNHEY, CDR2 SMNVEV (reference sequence). The CDR3 here is CASRPQGGGTGELFF. The CDR3 DNA follows: TGTGCCAGCAGACCACAGGGTGGGGGCACCGGGGAGCTGTTTTTT.

The CDR3 region has the DNA TGTGCCAGCAGCTCATCGGTAGCGGGGCGCACAGATACGCAGTATTTT. This gives the protein CASSSSVAGRTDTQYF. J is TRBJ2-3 and V is TRBV7-2; 8 bases are shared with TRBD2. The germline V gene has CDR1 SGHTA and CDR2 FQGNSA. The CDR3 length is 16 residues. Trimming cost V 4 bases and J 1 base; bases outside gene matches: 7.

The chain couples TRBV10-2 to TRBJ2-7; no definite D call. The CDR3 loop spans 15 amino acids. V dropped 4 bases and J dropped 6 bases, with 19 bases sitting between them. Looked up from germline, CDR1 is WSHSY and CDR2 is SAAADI. CDR3 sequence reads: CASSATVTTVGEQYF. The DNA of the CDR3 is TGCGCCAGCAGTGCCACCGTGACCACGGTGGGCGAGCAGTACTTC.

This sequence joins TRBV7-9 and TRBJ2-7, with D uncertain. Trimming cost V 4 bases and J 3 bases, with 19 bases left between them. The CDR3 extends over 16 amino acids. Germline loops: CDR1 SEHNR, CDR2 FQNEAQ (reference sequence). The CDR3 DNA reads TGTGCCAGCAGCTCCCGCTCGGCTGGGTCAAGCTACGAGCAGTACTTC. Residues: CASSSRSAGSSYEQYF.

This rearrangement joins TRBV6-4 to TRBJ2-2; the match to TRBD1 covers 9 bases. Germline CDR1 reads MRHNA; CDR2 reads SNTAGT. This CDR3 has 13 amino acids. J gave up 7 bases and V 8 bases, and 5 bases lay outside the gene matches. The CDR3 loop reads CASGDRAGGELFF. CDR3 nucleotides: TGTGCCAGCGGGGACAGGGCCGGCGGGGAGCTGTTTTTT.

V and J are TRBV11-3 and TRBJ1-3; D may be TRBD1 (5 bases). The V gene lost 4 bases and the J gene lost 2 bases, with 9 bases spanning the gap. The V gene's germline CDR1 is SGHNT and CDR2 YENEEA. CDR3 length equals 14 residues. The CDR3 bases are TGTGCCAGCAGCTCACAGGTTGCTGGAAACACCATATATTTT. This gives the protein CASSSQVAGNTIYF.

As regards this clone: Additional DNA sequences in this sample encode the identical CDR3. The rearrangement links TRBV7-9 to TRBJ2-7, with 11 bases matching TRBD2. The CDR3 length is 15 residues. With V trimmed by 4 bases and J by 2 bases, 4 bases remained unmatched. Germline values: CDR1 SEHNR, CDR2 FQNEAQ (reference sequence). This chain's CDR3 is CASSSTSGETYEQYF. The CDR3 region has the DNA TGTGCCAGCAGCTCGACTAGCGGGGAGACCTACGAGCAGTACTTC.

A remark on this clone: Other DNA sequences within the sample encode an identical CDR3. The chain employs TRBV7-9 and TRBJ1-1, with TRBD1 matching 8 bases. Germline V gene lookup returns CDR1 SEHNR and CDR2 FQNEAQ (reference sequence). The CDR3 contains 14 residues. V trimming: 5 bases; J trimming: 3 bases; junction bases outside the gene matches: 5. The CDR3 DNA sequence: TGTGCCAGCAGCCTTGGACAGGGCGACACTGAAGCTTTCTTT. Protein product: CASSLGQGDTEAFF. Together with reference TRBV7-9 and TRBJ1-1, the CDR3 gives the full variable domain: DTGVSQNPRHKITKRGQNVTFRCDPISEHNRLYWYRQTLGQGPEFLTYFQNEAQLEKSRLLSDRFSAERPKGSFSTLEIQRTEQGDSAMYLCASSLGQGDTEAFFGQGTRLTVV.